A single sample gave rise to the 3 T cell receptor beta chains below, sequenced in a study of shared clonotypes between healthy human individuals. TCRdb's table, derived via immunoSEQ multiplex PCR, lists solely in-frame clones and lacks some. The table has 1,400,000 or so clones, less than 99% seen once. The source material was naive CD4+ T cells sorted from blood. As to subset: CD45RA+ positively selected. All receptors derive from a young man in good health.

The chain links TRBV29-1 to TRBJ1-2; D call uncertain. The V gene's germline CDR1 is SQVTM and CDR2 ANQGSEA. Trimming pared 4 bases from V and 6 bases from J, leaving 12 bases between. The CDR3 sequence is 12 residues long. The CDR3 region is CSVGYRTDGYTF. The CDR3 DNA reads TGCAGCGTTGGTTATAGGACGGATGGCTACACCTTC.

This clone was recorded once. This chain connects TRBV7-9 to TRBJ2-1, with D possibly matching TRBD2 (5 bases). Trimming removed 7 bases at V and 7 bases at J, with 14 bases between. The CDR3 has 13 residues. Germline CDR1 reads SEHNR; CDR2 reads FQNEAQ (reference sequence). CDR3 DNA: TGTGCCAGCAATGAAGTCCCGGGGAATGAGCAGTTCTTC. Protein: CASNEVPGNEQFF.

The chain joins TRBV9 to TRBJ2-4; 11 nucleotides match TRBD2. The V gene end was trimmed by 1 base and the J gene end by 7 bases; junction bases not matched to a gene: 10. In germline, CDR1 is SGDLS, CDR2 YYNGEE. This CDR3 comprises 17 residues. CDR3 in amino acids: CASSVSGTSGTLNIQYF. The CDR3 DNA reads TGTGCCAGCAGCGTATCCGGGACTAGCGGAACGCTGAACATTCAGTACTTC.